The 29 T cell receptor beta chains listed next were all sequenced from one sample in a study of human T cells and chemical hapten exposure. TCRdb processed the RACE reads anew with MiXCR; each CDR3 protein has one entry. This table holds some 120,000 distinct CDR3 sequences, more than 7.5% found once. Time point noted: healthy volunteer bleed at 2 weeks. Total RNA was extracted from unfractionated whole blood. The specimen sequenced was whole blood. These TCRs come from a male donor in good health. Some clones in this sample may be carry-over from other donors' samples.

The chain uses TRBV5-1 and TRBJ2-3, with TRBD2 as a possible D gene (6 bases). The germline V and J ends were trimmed by 4 bases and 4 bases, with 16 bases remaining between them. There are 15 residues in the CDR3. Germline V gives CDR1 SGHRS, CDR2 YFSETQ. The CDR3: CASSPEGQGADTQYF. CDR3 coding DNA: TGCGCCAGCAGCCCGGAGGGCCAGGGAGCAGATACGCAGTATTTT.

This clonotype was counted at least ten times. The chain uses TRBV7-9 and TRBJ2-7; D is possibly TRBD1 or TRBD2 (5 bases each). Trimming removed 2 bases at V and 5 bases at J, with 10 bases between. CDR1 and CDR2 from the germline V gene are SEHNR and FQNEAQ (reference sequence). The CDR3 is 13 amino acids. CDR3 in amino acids: CASSLPGTDEQYF. As DNA, the CDR3 is TGTGCCAGCAGCTTACCAGGGACGGACGAGCAGTACTTC.

This clonotype has just a few counts. V and J are TRBV7-2 and TRBJ2-2; 12 bases map to TRBD2. Germline assignment: CDR1 SGHTA and CDR2 FQGNSA. CDR3 length: 15 residues. J was trimmed by 6 bases and V by 1 base; bases with no gene match: 0. The CDR3 DNA reads TGTGCCAGCAGCTTAGGACTAGCGGGAGCCGGGGAGCTGTTTTTT. This codes for CASSLGLAGAGELFF. The variable domain in full, with the rest retrieved from reference TRBV7-2 and TRBJ2-2, is GAGVSQSPSNKVTEKGKDVELRCDPISGHTALYWYRQSLGQGLEFLIYFQGNSAPDKSGLPSDRFSAERTGGSVSTLTIQRTQQEDSAVYLCASSLGLAGAGELFFGEGSRLTVL.

In its sample, this clonotype was seen a few times. The V gene is TRBV7-9, the J gene TRBJ2-1; D remains ambiguous. CDR3 length: 14 amino acids. Germline V lookup: CDR1 SEHNR, CDR2 FQNEAQ (reference sequence). V was pared by 1 base and J by 5 bases, with 9 bases between. CDR3 DNA sequence: TGTGCCAGCAGCTTAGTTACTGGGGACAATGAGCAGTTCTTC. Translating gives CASSLVTGDNEQFF.

This clonotype was recorded at least ten times. The chain joins TRBV6-2 or TRBV6-3 to TRBJ1-2; D is perhaps TRBD1 (6 bases). Per the germline V gene, CDR1 is MNHEY and CDR2 is SVGEGT. The V end was cut by 7 bases, the J end by 7 bases, with 13 bases between. The CDR3 totals 12 residues. CDR3 sequence: CASTQDRFGYTF. As DNA, the CDR3 is TGTGCCAGCACCCAGGACAGATTTGGCTACACCTTC.

This clonotype was counted only a few times. CDR3 region: CASSVRGIDTEAFF. The CDR3 coding sequence is TGTGCCAGCAGCGTCAGGGGAATTGACACTGAAGCTTTCTTT. This chain connects TRBV7-9 to TRBJ1-1, with D possibly matching TRBD1 (6 bases). The V gene lost 5 bases and the J gene lost 3 bases, with 13 bases spanning the gap. The CDR3 contains 14 residues. The germline CDR1 and CDR2 sequences are SEHNR and FQNEAQ (reference sequence).

This clonotype was seen ten or more times. V gene TRBV29-1 combines with J gene TRBJ1-1; D gene ambiguous. Trimming took 1 base from V and 0 from J, leaving 6 bases between them. CDR3 length equals 13 residues. Germline V CDR1 and CDR2: SQVTM, ANQGSEA. In DNA, the CDR3 is TGCAGCGTTGAAGGACGGATGAACACTGAAGCTTTCTTT. Translated: CSVEGRMNTEAFF.

There are a few counts of this clonotype. The chain combines TRBV5-1 with TRBJ2-7, with 13 positions matching TRBD2. J was trimmed by 2 bases and V by 0 bases; bases with no gene match: 5. Germline V gene sequence: CDR1 SGHRS, CDR2 YFSETQ. CDR3 size: 17 residues. CDR3 loop: CASSLGLAGGSAYEQYF. The CDR3 bases are TGCGCCAGCAGCTTGGGACTAGCGGGAGGATCGGCCTACGAGCAGTACTTC. Variable domain in full (rest from reference TRBV5-1 and TRBJ2-7): KAGVTQTPRYLIKTRGQQVTLSCSPISGHRSVSWYQQTPGQGLQFLFEYFSETQRNKGNFPGRFSGRQFSNSRSEMNVSTLELGDSALYLCASSLGLAGGSAYEQYFGPGTRLTVT.

This clonotype occurred a few times. The rearrangement joins TRBV5-1 to TRBJ2-3; a possible D gene is TRBD1 (5 bases). This CDR3 contains 15 residues. Germline V gives CDR1 SGHRS, CDR2 YFSETQ. Trimming took 2 bases from V and 4 from J, leaving 14 bases between them. DNA for the CDR3: TGCGCCAGCAGCTTAGAAGGAACAGGCTCAGATACGCAGTATTTT. Translation: CASSLEGTGSDTQYF.

A few counts support this clonotype. This chain joins TRBV12-3 or TRBV12-4 and TRBJ1-2; 10 nucleotides align to TRBD1. V dropped 2 bases and J dropped 5; count of bases not matched to a gene: 14. This CDR3 is 18 amino acids long. The DNA for the CDR3 is TGTGCCAGCAGTTTATATATAGAGACAGGGGGCGCGGGGTATGGCTACACCTTC. Translating gives CASSLYIETGGAGYGYTF.

The table lists this clonotype with a few counts. The chain couples TRBV29-1 to TRBJ1-3, with 10 nucleotides matching TRBD1. This CDR3 is built from 14 residues. The V gene's germline CDR1 is SQVTM and CDR2 ANQGSEA. With V trimmed by 5 bases and J by 0 bases, 1 base remained unmatched. The CDR3, as DNA: TGCAGCGTTTGGACAGGGGGCTCTGGAAACACCATATATTTT. This encodes CSVWTGGSGNTIYF.

This clonotype has ten or more counts. This sequence joins TRBV7-6 and TRBJ2-3; 7 nucleotides agree with TRBD1. The CDR3 consists of 16 residues. The V and J ends lost 2 bases and 11 bases, in that order; junction bases with no gene match: 16. Germline assignment: CDR1 SGHVS and CDR2 FNYEAQ. The CDR3 DNA reads as TGTGCCAGCAGCTTAATAGGGGGCCTCGGAGACGCCAGGCAGTATTTT. Translated: CASSLIGGLGDARQYF.

This clonotype appeared a few times. The rearrangement links TRBV2 to TRBJ1-1; D is perhaps TRBD1 (6 bases). The CDR3 contains 11 residues. Looked up from germline, CDR1 is SNHLY and CDR2 is FYNNEI. The CDR3 region is CGRGRDTEAFF. CDR3 bases: TGTGGCCGGGGGCGAGACACTGAAGCTTTCTTT.

This clonotype was seen many times. The chain recombines TRBV11-2 with TRBJ2-7, with TRBD2 as a possible D gene (6 bases). The CDR3 contains 15 residues. Germline CDR1 reads SGHAT; CDR2 reads FQNNGV. Trimming took off 5 bases at V and 5 bases at J, with 19 bases between the two ends. The CDR3 reads CASSLRDWAKDEQYF. As DNA, the CDR3 is TGTGCCAGCAGCCTCCGGGACTGGGCGAAAGACGAGCAGTACTTC. Based on the CDR3 plus reference TRBV11-2 and TRBJ2-7, the full variable domain is EAGVAQSPRYKIIEKRQSVAFWCNPISGHATLYWYQQILGQGPKLLIQFQNNGVVDDSQLPKDRFSAERLKGVDSTLKIQPAKLEDSAVYLCASSLRDWAKDEQYFGPGTRLTVT.

V is TRBV12-5 and J is TRBJ2-7, with D unresolved. The CDR3 contains 13 residues. The germline CDR1 and CDR2 sequences are LGHNT and FRNRAP. V was pared by 7 bases and J by 7 bases, with 17 bases between. CDR3 residues: CASAPWGTWEQYF. CDR3 DNA sequence: TGTGCTAGTGCTCCCTGGGGTACATGGGAGCAGTACTTC.

The chain combines TRBV5-5 with TRBJ1-2; TRBD1 is a possible D gene (6 bases). Between the trimmed V and J ends, which lost 4 bases and 2 bases, there was a span of 15 bases. This CDR3 region has 15 residues. CDR1 and CDR2 (germline): SGHKS, YYEKEE (reference sequence). CDR3 bases: TGTGCCAGCAGCCGGGGGACATTTATGAACTATGGCTACACCTTC. Protein: CASSRGTFMNYGYTF.

This clonotype was detected ten times or more. The chain uses TRBV4-3 and TRBJ1-1, with D perhaps matching TRBD1 (5 bases). From germline, CDR1 is LGHNA and CDR2 YSLEER. This CDR3 comprises 13 residues. Trimming removed 3 bases at V and 7 bases at J, with 12 bases between. CDR3 region: CASSQGGSREAFF. CDR3 bases: TGCGCCAGCAGCCAGGGGGGTTCGCGTGAAGCTTTCTTT.

In this sample, this clonotype turned up a few times. The gene calls are TRBV20-1 and TRBJ2-7; D is undetermined. Germline CDR1 DFQATT, CDR2 SNEGSKA (reference sequence). V gave up 2 bases and J gave up 2 bases, with 7 bases separating them. This CDR3 region has 12 residues. CDR3 sequence reads: CSARQDPYEQYF. CDR3 sequence (DNA): TGCAGTGCTAGACAGGATCCCTACGAGCAGTACTTC.

This clonotype was found a few times. This chain uses TRBV4-1 with TRBJ2-5; 7 bases fit TRBD2. There are 15 residues in the CDR3. V was clipped by 6 bases and J by 1 base; unmatched bases: 8. The germline V gene has CDR1 MGHRA and CDR2 YSYEKL. In DNA form, the CDR3 reads TGCGCCAGCAGAACTTTGGGGAGGGGCCAAGAGACCCAGTACTTC. It codes for CASRTLGRGQETQYF.

This sequence joins TRBV6-2 or TRBV6-3 and TRBJ2-1; 7 nucleotides line up with TRBD2. Germline V lookup: CDR1 MNHEY, CDR2 SVGEGT. The V segment lost 8 bases and the J segment 2 bases; nucleotides outside the gene matches: 3. The length of the CDR3 is 13 residues. The CDR3 region has the DNA TGTGCCAGCCATACTAGCGCCTACAATGAGCAGTTCTTC. Translating it yields CASHTSAYNEQFF.

This clonotype was picked up many times. J is TRBJ1-5 and V is TRBV18; a weak D match, TRBD1 (5 bases). The CDR3 length is 13 residues. Trimming took 3 bases from V and 5 from J, leaving 8 bases between them. Germline V gives CDR1 KGHSH, CDR2 LQKENI. CDR3 loop: CASSPGEDQPQHF. Written as DNA, the CDR3 is TGTGCCAGCTCACCGGGGGAAGATCAGCCCCAGCATTTT.

V usage is TRBV7-2 and J usage is TRBJ2-3; D is unresolved. Germline V gene data show CDR1 as SGHTA and CDR2 as FQGNSA. The CDR3 extends over 14 amino acids. V lost 5 bases and J lost 2, with 11 bases in between. In DNA form, the CDR3 reads TGTGCCAGCAGCGTACGGCCAACCACAGATACGCAGTATTTT. It is translated as CASSVRPTTDTQYF.

This clonotype has more than one count but fewer than ten. The rearrangement links TRBV6-5 to TRBJ1-1; D is ambiguous. Trimming removed 0 bases from V and 5 bases from J, with 10 bases in between. Germline loops: CDR1 MNHEY, CDR2 SVGAGI. CDR3 length: 14 residues. The CDR3 coding sequence is TGTGCCAGCAGTTACTCTTTCCCTCCGACTGAAGCTTTCTTT. Translating gives CASSYSFPPTEAFF.

This clonotype has a count of ten or more. The chain recombines TRBV11-2 with TRBJ1-5; tentatively, D is TRBD1 (5 bases). Germline lookup yields CDR1 SGHAT and CDR2 FQNNGV. CDR3 size: 14 residues. V was cut by 1 base and J by 7 bases, with 11 bases left in between. Written as DNA, the CDR3 is TGTGCCAGCAGCTTAGCGGGGCGCACCCAGCCCCAGCATTTT. It translates to CASSLAGRTQPQHF. The entire variable domain, with the rest obtained from reference TRBV11-2 and TRBJ1-5, is as follows: EAGVAQSPRYKIIEKRQSVAFWCNPISGHATLYWYQQILGQGPKLLIQFQNNGVVDDSQLPKDRFSAERLKGVDSTLKIQPAKLEDSAVYLCASSLAGRTQPQHFGDGTRLSIL.

This chain joins TRBV27 and TRBJ2-4; 7 bases agree with TRBD1. Germline V gene sequence: CDR1 MNHEY, CDR2 SMNVEV (reference sequence). V lost 8 bases and J lost 8; bases outside the gene matches: 12. This CDR3 has 14 residues. Here the CDR3 DNA reads TGTGCCAGCGGACATACAGGGGAGCGATACATTCAGTACTTC. Encoded protein: CASGHTGERYIQYF.

This clonotype showed up many times. The chain recombines TRBV4-2 with TRBJ2-7; D unresolved. V lost 1 base and J 0 bases, leaving 7 bases between the germline ends. Germline V gives CDR1 LGHNA, CDR2 YNFKEQ. This CDR3 region has 14 residues. This CDR3 reads CASSQGVHSYEQYF. The CDR3 nucleotides read TGTGCCAGCAGCCAAGGGGTCCACTCCTACGAGCAGTACTTC.

This clonotype was picked up a small number of times. This chain joins TRBV25-1 and TRBJ2-7, with D unresolved. In germline, CDR1 is MGHDK, CDR2 SYGVNS. The ends were cut back, 5 bases at V and 4 bases at J, with 6 bases in the middle. This CDR3 is built from 11 residues. In DNA, the CDR3 is TGTGCCAGCAGTCACTTATACGAGCAGTACTTC. This translates into CASSHLYEQYF.

V and J are TRBV5-1 and TRBJ1-5, with 10 bases aligning to TRBD1. CDR3 length: 19 amino acids. Per germline, CDR1 SGHRS and CDR2 YFSETQ. Trimming at V came to 0 bases and at J to 1 base, leaving 10 bases not matched to a gene. The DNA for the CDR3 is TGCGCCAGCAGCTTGGCCCCCGGGACAGGGGAGGTGAGCAATCAGCCCCAGCATTTT. This encodes CASSLAPGTGEVSNQPQHF.

This rearrangement joins TRBV29-1 to TRBJ2-1; D not certain. The CDR3 is 13 amino acids. Germline V gene sequence: CDR1 SQVTM, CDR2 ANQGSEA. Between the trimmed V and J ends, which lost 2 bases and 0 bases, there was a span of 5 bases. CDR3 sequence (DNA): TGCAGCGTTGAACTCGACTCCTACAATGAGCAGTTCTTC. Protein sequence: CSVELDSYNEQFF.